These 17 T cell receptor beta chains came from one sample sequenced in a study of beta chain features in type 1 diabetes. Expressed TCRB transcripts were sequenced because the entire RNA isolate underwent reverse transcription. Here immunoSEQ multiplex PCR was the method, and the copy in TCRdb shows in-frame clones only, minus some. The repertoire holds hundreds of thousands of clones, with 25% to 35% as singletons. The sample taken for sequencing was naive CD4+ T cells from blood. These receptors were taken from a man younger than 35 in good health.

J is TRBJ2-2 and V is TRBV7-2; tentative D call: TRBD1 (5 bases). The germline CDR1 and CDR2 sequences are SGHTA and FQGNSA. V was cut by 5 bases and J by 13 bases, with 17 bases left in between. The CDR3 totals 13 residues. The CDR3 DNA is TGTGCCAGCAGCCTAGGGGTGGTGGACCGGCTGTTTTTT. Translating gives CASSLGVVDRLFF.

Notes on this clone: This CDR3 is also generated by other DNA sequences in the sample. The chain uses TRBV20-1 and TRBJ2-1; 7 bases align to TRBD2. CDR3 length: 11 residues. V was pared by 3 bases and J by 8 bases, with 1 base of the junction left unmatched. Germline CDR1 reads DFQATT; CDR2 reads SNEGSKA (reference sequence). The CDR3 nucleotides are TGCAGTGCTAGCCGGGGGGATGAGCAGTTCTTC. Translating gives CSASRGDEQFF.

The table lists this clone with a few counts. CDR3 coding DNA: TGTGCCAGCAGCTTAGATCGTGTGGCCAACGAGCAGTACTTC. It is translated as CASSLDRVANEQYF. The chain couples TRBV11-2 to TRBJ2-7; D unclear. Germline V gene lookup returns CDR1 SGHAT and CDR2 FQNNGV. This CDR3 is built from 14 residues. Trimming stripped 0 bases from V and 5 bases from J, with 11 bases between. Full variable domain (remainder filled in from reference TRBV11-2 and TRBJ2-7): EAGVAQSPRYKIIEKRQSVAFWCNPISGHATLYWYQQILGQGPKLLIQFQNNGVVDDSQLPKDRFSAERLKGVDSTLKIQPAKLEDSAVYLCASSLDRVANEQYFGPGTRLTVT.

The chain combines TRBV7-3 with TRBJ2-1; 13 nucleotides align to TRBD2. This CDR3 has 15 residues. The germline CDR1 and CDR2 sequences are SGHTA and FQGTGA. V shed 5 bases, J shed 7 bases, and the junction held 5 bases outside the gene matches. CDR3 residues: CASSTPGLAGNEQFF. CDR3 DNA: TGTGCCAGCAGCACACCGGGACTAGCGGGAAATGAGCAGTTCTTC.

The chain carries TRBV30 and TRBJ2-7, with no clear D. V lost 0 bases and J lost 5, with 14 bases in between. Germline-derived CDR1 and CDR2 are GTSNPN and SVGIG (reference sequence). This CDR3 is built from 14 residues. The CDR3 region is CAWSVGRPIHEQYF. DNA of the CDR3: TGTGCCTGGAGTGTGGGCAGGCCCATCCACGAGCAGTACTTC.

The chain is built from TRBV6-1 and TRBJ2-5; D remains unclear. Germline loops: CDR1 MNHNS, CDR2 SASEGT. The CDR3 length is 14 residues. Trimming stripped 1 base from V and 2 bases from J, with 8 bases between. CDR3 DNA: TGTGCCAGCAGTGAAGGTGGGATACAAGAGACCCAGTACTTC. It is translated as CASSEGGIQETQYF.

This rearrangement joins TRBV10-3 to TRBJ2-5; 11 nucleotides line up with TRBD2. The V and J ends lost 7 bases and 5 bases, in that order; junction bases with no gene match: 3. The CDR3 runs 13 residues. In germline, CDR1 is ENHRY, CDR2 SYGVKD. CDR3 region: CAITGTSGETQYF. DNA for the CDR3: TGTGCCATCACAGGGACTAGCGGCGAGACCCAGTACTTC.

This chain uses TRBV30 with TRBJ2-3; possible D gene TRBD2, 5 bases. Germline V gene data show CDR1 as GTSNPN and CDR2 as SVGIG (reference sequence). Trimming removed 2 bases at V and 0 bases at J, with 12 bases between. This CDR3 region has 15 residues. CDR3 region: CAWSSLGRSTDTQYF. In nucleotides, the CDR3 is TGTGCCTGGAGTTCTCTGGGGAGAAGCACAGATACGCAGTATTTT.

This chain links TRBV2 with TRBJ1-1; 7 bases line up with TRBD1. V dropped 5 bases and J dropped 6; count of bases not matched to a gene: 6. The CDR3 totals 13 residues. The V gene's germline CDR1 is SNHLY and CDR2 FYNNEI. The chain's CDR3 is CASSYYRGAEAFF. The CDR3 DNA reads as TGTGCCAGCAGTTATTACAGGGGAGCTGAAGCTTTCTTT.

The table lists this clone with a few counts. The CDR3 spells CATSREGKVGSQAFF. For the CDR3, the DNA is TGTGCCACCAGCAGAGAGGGGAAGGTAGGGTCTCAAGCTTTCTTT. This chain connects TRBV15 to TRBJ1-1; the D is unclear. CDR3 length: 15 amino acids. V was clipped by 0 bases and J by 9 bases, with 17 bases between them. Germline V lookup: CDR1 LNHNV, CDR2 YYDKDF (reference sequence).

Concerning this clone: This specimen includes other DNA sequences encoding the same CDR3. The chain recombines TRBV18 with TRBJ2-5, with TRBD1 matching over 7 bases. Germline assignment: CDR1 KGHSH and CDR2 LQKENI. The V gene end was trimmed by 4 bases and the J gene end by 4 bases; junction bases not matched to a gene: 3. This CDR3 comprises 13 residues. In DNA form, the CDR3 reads TGTGCCAGCTCACGAGACAGGGCAGAGACCCAGTACTTC. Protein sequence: CASSRDRAETQYF.

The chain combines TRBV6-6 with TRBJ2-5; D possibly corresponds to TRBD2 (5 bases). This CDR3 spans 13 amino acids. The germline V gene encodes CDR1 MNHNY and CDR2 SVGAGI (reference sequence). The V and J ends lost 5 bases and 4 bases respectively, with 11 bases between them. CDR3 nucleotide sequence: TGTGCCAGCAGTCCCTGGGCGGGAGAGACCCAGTACTTC. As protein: CASSPWAGETQYF.

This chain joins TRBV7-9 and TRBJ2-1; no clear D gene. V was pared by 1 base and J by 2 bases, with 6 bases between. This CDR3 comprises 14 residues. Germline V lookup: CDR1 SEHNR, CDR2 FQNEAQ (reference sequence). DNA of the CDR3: TGTGCCAGCAGCTTAGAGAACACCTACAATGAGCAGTTCTTC. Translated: CASSLENTYNEQFF. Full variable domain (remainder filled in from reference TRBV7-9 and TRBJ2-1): DTGVSQNPRHKITKRGQNVTFRCDPISEHNRLYWYRQTLGQGPEFLTYFQNEAQLEKSRLLSDRFSAERPKGSFSTLEIQRTEQGDSAMYLCASSLENTYNEQFFGPGTRLTVL.

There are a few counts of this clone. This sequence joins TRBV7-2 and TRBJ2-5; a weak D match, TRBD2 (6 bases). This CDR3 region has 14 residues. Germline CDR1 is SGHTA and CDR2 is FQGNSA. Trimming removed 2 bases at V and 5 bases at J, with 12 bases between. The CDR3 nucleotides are TGTGCCAGCAGCTTATTTCCAGGGAGGGAGACCCAGTACTTC. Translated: CASSLFPGRETQYF.

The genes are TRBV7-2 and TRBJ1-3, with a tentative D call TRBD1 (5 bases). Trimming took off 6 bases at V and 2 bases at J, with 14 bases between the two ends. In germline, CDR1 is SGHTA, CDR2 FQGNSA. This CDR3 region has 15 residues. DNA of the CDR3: TGTGCCAGCAGACCGTCCGGGACGGCTGGAAACACCATATATTTT. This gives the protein CASRPSGTAGNTIYF.

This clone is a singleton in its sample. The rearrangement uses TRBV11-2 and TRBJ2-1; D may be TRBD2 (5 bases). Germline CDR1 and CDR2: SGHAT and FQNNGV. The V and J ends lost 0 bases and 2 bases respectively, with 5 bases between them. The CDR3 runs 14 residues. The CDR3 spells CASSLDSAYNEQFF. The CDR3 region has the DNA TGTGCCAGCAGCTTAGATAGCGCCTACAATGAGCAGTTCTTC. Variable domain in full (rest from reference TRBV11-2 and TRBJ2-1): EAGVAQSPRYKIIEKRQSVAFWCNPISGHATLYWYQQILGQGPKLLIQFQNNGVVDDSQLPKDRFSAERLKGVDSTLKIQPAKLEDSAVYLCASSLDSAYNEQFFGPGTRLTVL.

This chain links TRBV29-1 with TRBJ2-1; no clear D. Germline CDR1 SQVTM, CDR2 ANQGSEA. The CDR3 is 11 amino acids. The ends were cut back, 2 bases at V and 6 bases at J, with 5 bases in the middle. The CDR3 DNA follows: TGCAGCGTTGAACGCAGCAATGAGCAGTTCTTC. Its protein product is CSVERSNEQFF.